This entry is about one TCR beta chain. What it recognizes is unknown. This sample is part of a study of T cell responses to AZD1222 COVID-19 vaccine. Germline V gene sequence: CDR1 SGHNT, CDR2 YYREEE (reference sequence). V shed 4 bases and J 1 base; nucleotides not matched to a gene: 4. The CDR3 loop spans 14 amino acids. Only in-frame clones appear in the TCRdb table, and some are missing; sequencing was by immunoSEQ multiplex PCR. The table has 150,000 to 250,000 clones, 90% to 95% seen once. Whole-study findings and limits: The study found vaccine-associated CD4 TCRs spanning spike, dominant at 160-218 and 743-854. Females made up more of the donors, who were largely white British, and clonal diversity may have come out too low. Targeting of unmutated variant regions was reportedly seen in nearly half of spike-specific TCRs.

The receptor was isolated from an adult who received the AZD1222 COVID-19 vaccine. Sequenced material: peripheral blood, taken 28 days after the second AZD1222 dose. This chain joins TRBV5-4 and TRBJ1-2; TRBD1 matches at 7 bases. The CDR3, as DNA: TGTGCCAGCAGCAGTGGGACAGATAACTATGGCTACACCTTC. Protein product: CASSSGTDNYGYTF.